This entry lists 18 T cell receptor beta chains sequenced from one sample in a study of blood T cells in healthy people across ages. The authors ran a second PCR of about 6 to 11 cycles using a sample-barcoded 5' primer and a J-beta primer mix. TCRdb redid the calling of the 5' RACE reads with MiXCR, one entry per CDR3 protein. The sample records about 1.4 million distinct CDR3 sequences, roughly 64% being singletons. The sample consisted of blood. These receptors came from a man in his late teens or twenties in good health.

The V and J genes are TRBV20-1 and TRBJ2-5; D ambiguous. Trimming removed 4 bases from V and 4 bases from J, with 4 bases in between. The CDR3 totals 10 residues. CDR1 and CDR2 (germline): DFQATT, SNEGSKA (reference sequence). CDR3 residues: CSATVETQYF. The DNA of the CDR3 is TGCAGTGCTACTGTAGAGACCCAGTACTTC.

V and J are TRBV20-1 and TRBJ2-1, with a possible D match to TRBD1 (6 bases). V dropped 6 bases and J dropped 9 bases, with 21 bases sitting between them. Germline values: CDR1 DFQATT, CDR2 SNEGSKA (reference sequence). This CDR3 region has 14 residues. The CDR3 spells CSATDRRMVREQFF. The CDR3 bases are TGCAGTGCAACAGACAGGAGGATGGTGCGTGAGCAGTTCTTC.

The V gene is TRBV5-1, the J gene TRBJ1-6; weak D call: TRBD1 (6 bases). The V and J ends lost 4 bases and 6 bases respectively, with 14 bases between them. The CDR3 totals 15 residues. CDR1 is SGHRS, CDR2 YFSETQ, per germline. CDR3 amino acids: CASSPGSGVNSPLHF. The CDR3 DNA reads as TGCGCCAGCAGCCCCGGCTCAGGGGTTAATTCACCCCTCCACTTT.

This chain links TRBV10-3 with TRBJ1-5; D remains ambiguous. The length of the CDR3 is 16 residues. V lost 2 bases, J lost 0 bases, and 11 bases lay in between. CDR1 and CDR2 from the germline V gene are ENHRY and SYGVKD. The CDR3 loop reads CAISENSRLSNQPQHF. The CDR3 nucleotides read TGTGCCATCAGTGAGAATTCAAGGCTTAGCAATCAGCCCCAGCATTTT.

The V gene is TRBV4-2, the J gene TRBJ1-5; a weak D match, TRBD1 (5 bases). This CDR3 comprises 15 residues. The germline V gene encodes CDR1 LGHNA and CDR2 YNFKEQ. The V end was cut by 5 bases, the J end by 7 bases, with 18 bases between. The CDR3 sequence: CASSSVGGLGQPQHF. The CDR3 DNA reads TGTGCCAGCAGCTCAGTGGGGGGGTTGGGGCAGCCCCAGCATTTT.

The rearrangement uses TRBV4-2 and TRBJ1-5, with 10 nucleotides matching TRBD1. V trimming: 5 bases; J trimming: 4 bases; junction bases outside the gene matches: 8. The CDR3 contains 16 residues. Germline V gene sequence: CDR1 LGHNA, CDR2 YNFKEQ. The CDR3 sequence: CASSEADRGGNQPQHF. DNA of the CDR3: TGTGCCAGCAGCGAGGCGGACAGGGGGGGGAATCAGCCCCAGCATTTT.

V and J are TRBV21-1 and TRBJ2-3; no check of the table's D call, TRBD1, against the DNA was made. TRBV21-1 is a recognized pseudogene. This CDR3 spans 16 amino acids. The CDR3 DNA follows: TGTGCCAGCAGCAAAGATTCCCCTAAGACCTCAGATACGCAGTATTTT. Protein product: CASSKDSPKTSDTQYF.

The rearrangement joins TRBV5-1 to TRBJ2-4, with TRBD1 matching over 8 bases. V lost 3 bases to trimming and J lost 1 base; unmatched junction nucleotides: 6. CDR1 SGHRS and CDR2 YFSETQ come from the germline V gene. The CDR3 has 16 amino acids. The CDR3 reads CASSSGQAVAKNIQYF. In DNA, the CDR3 is TGCGCCAGCAGCTCGGGACAGGCGGTGGCCAAAAACATTCAGTACTTC.

This clonotype was counted a few times. This sequence joins TRBV28 and TRBJ2-5; 8 nucleotides agree with TRBD1. This CDR3 region has 18 residues. Looked up from germline, CDR1 is MDHEN and CDR2 is SYDVKM. Germline trimming cut 0 bases from V and 4 bases from J; bases unmatched to any gene: 13. In nucleotides, the CDR3 is TGTGCCAGCAGTTTATGGGGGGAGACAGGGGTATTAGGAGAGACCCAGTACTTC. This encodes CASSLWGETGVLGETQYF.

The CDR3 region has the DNA TGCGCCAGCAGCCAAGTACCCGAGGGGACCTACGAGCAGTACTTC. It codes for CASSQVPEGTYEQYF. V is TRBV4-1 and J is TRBJ2-7, with D perhaps TRBD1 or TRBD2 (5 bases each). V was pared by 1 base and J by 2 bases, with 12 bases between. Germline V lookup: CDR1 MGHRA, CDR2 YSYEKL. The CDR3 covers 15 residues.

This chain connects TRBV9 to TRBJ2-2, with D tentatively TRBD2 (6 bases). Germline V gene data show CDR1 as SGDLS and CDR2 as YYNGEE. V lost 3 bases to trimming and J lost 4 bases, with 10 bases between them. This CDR3 has 14 amino acids. Here the CDR3 DNA reads TGTGCCAGCAGCGACCGGAGGGGCACCGGGGAGCTGTTTTTT. It translates to CASSDRRGTGELFF.

The V and J genes are TRBV2 and TRBJ1-1, with 10 nucleotides matching TRBD1. Trimming cost V 4 bases and J 8 bases; bases outside gene matches: 4. This CDR3 contains 13 residues. CDR1 is SNHLY, CDR2 FYNNEI, per germline. CDR3 coding DNA: TGTGCCAGCAGTGGCGGACAGGGGGTAGAAGCTTTCTTT. Residues: CASSGGQGVEAFF.

The chain recombines TRBV4-3 with TRBJ1-2; D might be TRBD1 (5 bases). Looked up from germline, CDR1 is LGHNA and CDR2 is YSLEER. The CDR3 is 17 residues long. Trimming took 4 bases from V and 8 from J, leaving 26 bases between them. The CDR3: CASSPRGGYEGRKGYTF. Here the CDR3 DNA reads TGCGCCAGCAGCCCTCGCGGGGGATATGAGGGGCGCAAGGGCTACACCTTC.

The chain couples TRBV24-1 to TRBJ2-3, with unresolved D. Trimming removed 6 bases from V and 0 bases from J, with 9 bases in between. Germline V gene data show CDR1 as KGHDR and CDR2 as SFDVKD. The CDR3 runs to 14 residues. The CDR3 region has the DNA TGTGCCACCAGTCAGTCTCCCAGCACAGATACGCAGTATTTT. Translating gives CATSQSPSTDTQYF.

The V call is TRBV4-1, the J call TRBJ1-4; D is unclear. Germline values: CDR1 MGHRA, CDR2 YSYEKL. The V and J ends lost 9 bases and 7 bases respectively, with 12 bases between them. This CDR3 has 12 residues. The chain's CDR3 is CASMEDGEKLFF. DNA for the CDR3: TGCGCCAGTATGGAGGATGGTGAAAAACTGTTTTTT.

In this sample, this clonotype turned up a few times. The chain joins TRBV5-1 to TRBJ2-7; D gene ambiguous. Deletions cut 5 bases from V and 6 bases from J, with 12 bases between. CDR1 is SGHRS, CDR2 YFSETQ, per germline. The length of the CDR3 is 12 residues. CDR3 sequence (DNA): TGCGCCAGCAGTTCCGTGGGTCTCGAGCAGTACTTC. Protein: CASSSVGLEQYF.

This clonotype came up a few times. The V call is TRBV10-3, the J call TRBJ2-6; no definite D call. Trimming pared 0 bases from V and 3 bases from J, leaving 21 bases between. In germline, CDR1 is ENHRY, CDR2 SYGVKD. CDR3 length: 20 residues. Here the CDR3 DNA reads TGTGCCATCAGTGAGTCGATCAGTAATGAGATACGGTTTGGGGCCAACGTCCTGACTTTC. Amino acid sequence: CAISESISNEIRFGANVLTF.

The V and J genes are TRBV6-1 and TRBJ2-3; perhaps TRBD2 as D (6 bases). V was cut by 8 bases and J by 0 bases, with 21 bases left in between. Germline V CDR1 and CDR2: MNHNS, SASEGT. The length of the CDR3 is 17 residues. This CDR3 reads CASSGDPVGISTDTQYF. The CDR3, as DNA: TGTGCCAGCTCGGGGGATCCCGTGGGGATTAGCACAGATACGCAGTATTTT.